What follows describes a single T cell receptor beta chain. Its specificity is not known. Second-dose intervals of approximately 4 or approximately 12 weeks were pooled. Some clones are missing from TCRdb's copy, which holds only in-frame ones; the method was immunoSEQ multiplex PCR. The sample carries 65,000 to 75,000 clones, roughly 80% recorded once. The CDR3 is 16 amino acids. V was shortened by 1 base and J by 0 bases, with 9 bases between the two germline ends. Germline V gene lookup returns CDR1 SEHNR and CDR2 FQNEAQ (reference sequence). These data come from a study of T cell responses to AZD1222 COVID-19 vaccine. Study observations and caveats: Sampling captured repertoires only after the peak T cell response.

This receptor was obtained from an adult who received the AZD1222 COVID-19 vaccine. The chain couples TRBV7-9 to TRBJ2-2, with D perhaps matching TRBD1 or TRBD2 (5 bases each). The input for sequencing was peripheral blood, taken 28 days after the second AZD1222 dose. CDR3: CASSLVWGSNTGELFF. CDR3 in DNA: TGTGCCAGCAGCTTAGTTTGGGGGTCGAACACCGGGGAGCTGTTTTTT.